The present T cell receptor beta chain was sequenced within a study of shared clonotypes between healthy human individuals. TCRdb's copy holds only in-frame clones and misses some; the assay was immunoSEQ multiplex PCR. The sample has under 750,000 clones; 55% to 80% are singletons. There are 15 residues in the CDR3. Germline assignment: CDR1 SGHRS and CDR2 YFSETQ. Trimming removed 0 bases at V and 7 bases at J, with 13 bases between. The J gene is TRBJ1-4, the V gene TRBV5-1; TRBD1 might be the D (6 bases). This sequence originates from a woman aged 25 to 39 in good health. Sequencing was carried out using memory CD4+ T cells sorted from blood. This sample's subset: CD45RA-negative fraction. DNA for the CDR3: TGCGCCAGCAGCTTGGAGGGGGATGGGCTTGAAAAACTGTTTTTT. Its translation is CASSLEGDGLEKLFF.